The rows below give T cell receptor beta chains drawn from one sample of a study of blood T cell repertoires in COVID-19. Assay used: immunoSEQ multiplex PCR; TCRdb lists only in-frame clones, some missing. Of approximately 250,000 clones listed, 65% to 90% were seen once; the top ten hold approximately 1.3%. Sample: peripheral blood. The receptors here all came from a woman between 35 and 50 years old who had recovered from COVID-19. The CDR3 runs from the conserved cysteine through the conserved F or W. A D gene is named only where the DNA matches it firmly. The size field is filled for only some rows; it gives once, few, many or a size class.

v_gene	d_gene	j_gene	abundance	CDR3nt	CDR3aa
TRBV6-5	.	TRBJ1-5	.	TGTGCCAGCAGTCCCGTGGGGGCAGGTGGTCAGCCCCAGCATTTT	CASSPVGAGGQPQHF
TRBV7-2	TRBD2	TRBJ2-2	.	TGTGCCAGCAGGCTCGGGGGGTACGCCGGGGAGCTGTTTTTT	CASRLGGYAGELFF
TRBV30	TRBD2	TRBJ2-3	.	TGTGCCTGGAGTGAGACTAGCGGATCAGATACGCAGTATTTT	CAWSETSGSDTQYF
TRBV9	.	TRBJ2-3	.	TGTGCCAGCGGGGGACACGCCACAGATACGCAGTATTTT	CASGGHATDTQYF
TRBV19	TRBD1	TRBJ2-5	.	TGTGCCAGTAGTATAGCCCGGACAGGGCCCCACGAGACCCAGTACTTC	CASSIARTGPHETQYF
TRBV6-2/TRBV6-3	.	TRBJ2-5	few	TGTGCCAGCAGCCTACGGAGGTTAGAGACCCAGTACTTC	CASSLRRLETQYF
TRBV28	.	TRBJ1-1	once	TGTGCCAGCCGGGTGGGGGGGGATACGATCTGGGACACTGAAGCTTTCTTT	CASRVGGDTIWDTEAFF
TRBV6-5	TRBD1	TRBJ1-1	.	TGTGCCAGCAGTTTAGGGGGCGGGAACACTGAAGCTTTCTTT	CASSLGGGNTEAFF
TRBV7-2	TRBD1	TRBJ2-7	once	TGTGCCAGCAGCTCAGACAGGGGGGTCTCCTACGAGCAGTACTTC	CASSSDRGVSYEQYF
TRBV18	TRBD1	TRBJ1-2	.	TGTGCCAGCTCCCCACAGGGGGCGCGGGGCTACACCTTC	CASSPQGARGYTF
TRBV7-9	.	TRBJ1-2	few	TGTGCCAGCAGCTTAGGATTGGAGGGATCTTATGGCTACACCTTC	CASSLGLEGSYGYTF
TRBV6-5	.	TRBJ1-2	.	TGTGCCAGCTCCGGACAGTTAGCTTTTCTGGGCTACACCTTC	CASSGQLAFLGYTF
TRBV28	.	TRBJ2-7	.	TGTGCCAGCGTGCCTACTATAGACTCCTACGAGCAGTACTTC	CASVPTIDSYEQYF
TRBV27	.	TRBJ2-1	.	TGTGCCAGCACCACAGTTAGCTCCTACAATGAGCAGTTCTTC	CASTTVSSYNEQFF
TRBV9	TRBD2	TRBJ2-5	.	TGTGCCAGCAGCGCGCGGGGGGGCCAAGAGACCCAGTACTTC	CASSARGGQETQYF
TRBV7-9	TRBD1	TRBJ1-2	.	TGTGCCAGCAGCCAAAGACAGGGTCCTTATCCCGATGGCTACACCTTC	CASSQRQGPYPDGYTF
TRBV19	.	TRBJ1-5	.	TGTGCCAGTAGTTCCAGTCTAGCCCGTAGCAATCAGCCCCAGCATTTT	CASSSSLARSNQPQHF
TRBV11-2	TRBD1	TRBJ2-7	.	TGTGCCAGCAGCCCTTTGAGGGACAGGGGGTACGAGCAGTACTTC	CASSPLRDRGYEQYF
TRBV7-9	.	TRBJ2-7	.	TGTGCCAGCAGCTTAGCTGGAGGAAGCTACGAGCAGTACTTC	CASSLAGGSYEQYF
TRBV7-2	.	TRBJ2-5	.	TGTGCCAGCAGCACACTAGTTCCACAGACCCAGTACTTC	CASSTLVPQTQYF
TRBV13	.	TRBJ1-1	.	TGTGCCAGCAGCAGCGCACAGGGGAACACTGAAGCTTTCTTT	CASSSAQGNTEAFF
TRBV29-1	TRBD2	TRBJ2-3	.	TGCAGCGTTGGGGACTATGCCAGGGCCACAGATACGCAGTATTTT	CSVGDYARATDTQYF
TRBV6-5	.	TRBJ1-5	.	TGTGCCAGCAGTTACTCCCTATCTGATCAGCCCCAGCATTTT	CASSYSLSDQPQHF
TRBV10-2	.	TRBJ2-2	few	TGCGCCGCCCGGGGCGGGGAGCTGTTTTTT	CAARGGELFF
TRBV16	TRBD1	TRBJ1-2	once	TGTGCCAGCGCCACCGCAACAGGGGCGATGTATGGCTACACCTTC	CASATATGAMYGYTF
TRBV5-1	TRBD1	TRBJ1-1	.	TGCGCCAGCAGCTTAAGCCCCCAGGGGGGCGCAAAGACTGAAGCTTTCTTT	CASSLSPQGGAKTEAFF
TRBV7-3	.	TRBJ1-1	.	TGTGCCAGCAGCCCCTCGGGACACTCGAACACTGAAGCTTTCTTT	CASSPSGHSNTEAFF
TRBV7-2	TRBD2	TRBJ2-2	.	TGTGCCAGCAGCTCGGGACTAGCGGGCCAGAACACCGGGGAGCTGTTTTTT	CASSSGLAGQNTGELFF
TRBV6-5	.	TRBJ1-5	.	TGTGCCAGCAGGGAGGCAGATAGCAATCAGCCCCAGCATTTT	CASREADSNQPQHF
TRBV19	.	TRBJ2-1	.	TGTGCCAGTAGTCCCGGGTCCGAGCAGTTCTTC	CASSPGSEQFF
TRBV12-3/TRBV12-4	.	TRBJ1-2	.	TGTGCCAGCTCCCCCGGACATTACTATGGCTACACCTTC	CASSPGHYYGYTF
TRBV7-2	.	TRBJ2-3	.	TGTGCCAGCAGCTTAGAGGCAGGTGGCACAGATACGCAGTATTTT	CASSLEAGGTDTQYF
TRBV6-2/TRBV6-3	TRBD1	TRBJ1-5	.	TGTGCCAGCAGCGCACCGGGACAGGGCCCCTTTCAGCCCCAGCATTTT	CASSAPGQGPFQPQHF
TRBV6-5	.	TRBJ2-2	.	TGTGCCAGCAGGACAGAATCGAACACCGGGGAGCTGTTTTTT	CASRTESNTGELFF
TRBV2	.	TRBJ1-1	.	TGTGCCACCCAAGGGCTCCCGAAGGGGACTGAAGCTTTCTTT	CATQGLPKGTEAFF
TRBV18	TRBD1	TRBJ1-2	.	TGTGCCAGCTCGCTACAGACAGGGGAAAACTATGGCTACACCTTC	CASSLQTGENYGYTF
TRBV19	TRBD2	TRBJ2-3	.	TGTGCCAGTAGTAAGGCACTAGCGGGGAGCACAGATACGCAGTATTTT	CASSKALAGSTDTQYF
TRBV7-2	TRBD1	TRBJ1-1	.	TGTGCCAGCAGCTCCCGGGACAGGATGTTAAACACTGAAGCTTTCTTT	CASSSRDRMLNTEAFF
TRBV4-2	.	TRBJ1-2	.	TGTGCCAGCAGCCAAGGGTTAGGGGTTGAAGGGGATAACTATGGCTACACCTTC	CASSQGLGVEGDNYGYTF
TRBV28	.	TRBJ2-5	.	TGTGCCAGCAGTGCAGGGTACGAGACCCAGTACTTC	CASSAGYETQYF
TRBV7-6	TRBD2	TRBJ2-1	.	TGTGCCAGCAGCTTGCCAGCGGGGGGCGATGAGCAGTTCTTC	CASSLPAGGDEQFF
TRBV7-2	.	TRBJ2-1	.	TGTGCCAGCAGCTTAGGAAGTAGCTCCTACAATGAGCAGTTCTTC	CASSLGSSSYNEQFF
TRBV10-3	TRBD1	TRBJ2-1	few	TGTGCCATCACCCCAACCCGACAGGGCGATGAGCAGTTCTTC	CAITPTRQGDEQFF
TRBV5-5	TRBD1	TRBJ2-3	.	TGTGCCAGCAGCTTGGGGCAGGGGGCAGGGATAGATACGCAGTATTTT	CASSLGQGAGIDTQYF
TRBV4-1	TRBD2	TRBJ2-7	.	TGCGCCAGCAGCCAAGATGGGAGGGGCTACGAGCAGTACTTC	CASSQDGRGYEQYF
TRBV19	TRBD2	TRBJ2-2	.	TGTGCCAGTAGTATTTACGGACTAGCTGGCACCGGGGAGCTGTTTTTT	CASSIYGLAGTGELFF
TRBV13	TRBD1	TRBJ2-7	.	TGTGCCAGCAGCTTAGTTTCAGGGGGCTTAGACGAGCAGTACTTC	CASSLVSGGLDEQYF
TRBV6-5	TRBD1	TRBJ2-7	.	TGTGCCAGCAGCCGCTGGACAGGGGAAGACGAGCAGTACTTC	CASSRWTGEDEQYF
TRBV6-4	.	TRBJ2-5	once	TGTGCCAGCAGTGCGGAGGGAGGAGAGACCCAGTACTTC	CASSAEGGETQYF
TRBV4-3	.	TRBJ1-4	once	TGCGCCAGCAGCCCCGACCAAAGCCGGGATGAAAAACTGTTTTTT	CASSPDQSRDEKLFF
TRBV5-1	.	TRBJ2-1	few	TGCGCCAGCAGCTTTTTCAGCGTTACGTCCCACAATGAGCAGTTCTTC	CASSFFSVTSHNEQFF
TRBV29-1	.	TRBJ2-1	.	TGCAGCGTCGTGAGGTCCTACAATGAGCAGTTCTTC	CSVVRSYNEQFF
TRBV11-2	TRBD1	TRBJ2-2	.	TGTGCCAGCAGCCGGGACAGCTCGGGCGGGGAGCTGTTTTTT	CASSRDSSGGELFF
TRBV28	.	TRBJ1-5	once	TGTGCCAGCAGTGCCGGGATTAAGTTCATAGACGGCAATCAGCCCCAGCATTTT	CASSAGIKFIDGNQPQHF
TRBV30	TRBD1	TRBJ2-2	.	TGTGCCTGGAGTGTTGGACAGGGGTACACCGGGGAGCTGTTTTTT	CAWSVGQGYTGELFF
TRBV7-9	.	TRBJ1-5	.	TGTGCCAGCAGCCGGGCAGGGGATCAGCCCCAGCATTTT	CASSRAGDQPQHF
TRBV7-2	.	TRBJ1-2	.	TGTGCCAGCAGCTCGGACGGGACAACAAGTCATGGCTACACCTTC	CASSSDGTTSHGYTF
TRBV27	TRBD1	TRBJ1-4	.	TGTGCCAGCAGTTACGACAGGGTTGGGTTAGGAAAACTGTTTTTT	CASSYDRVGLGKLFF